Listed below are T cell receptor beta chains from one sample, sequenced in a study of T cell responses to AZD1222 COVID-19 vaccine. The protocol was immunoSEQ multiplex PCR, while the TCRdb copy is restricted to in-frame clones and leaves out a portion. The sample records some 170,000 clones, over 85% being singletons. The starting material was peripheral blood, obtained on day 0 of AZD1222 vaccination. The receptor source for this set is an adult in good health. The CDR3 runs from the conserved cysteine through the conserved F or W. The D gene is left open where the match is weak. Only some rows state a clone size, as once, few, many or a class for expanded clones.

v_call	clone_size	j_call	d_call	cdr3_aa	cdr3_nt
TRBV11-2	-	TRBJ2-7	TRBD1	CASSLGGTGNNEQYF	TGTGCCAGCAGCTTAGGAGGGACAGGGAATAACGAGCAGTACTTC
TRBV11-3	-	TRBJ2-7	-	CASSLSATYEQYF	TGTGCCAGCAGCTTATCCGCAACCTACGAGCAGTACTTC
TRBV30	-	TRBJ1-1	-	CAWSVYGGTEAFF	TGTGCCTGGAGTGTATATGGGGGGACTGAAGCTTTCTTT
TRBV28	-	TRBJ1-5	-	CASSFAGTNQPQHF	TGTGCCAGCAGTTTCGCCGGGACCAATCAGCCCCAGCATTTT
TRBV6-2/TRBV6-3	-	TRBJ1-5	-	CASSYTRGQPQHF	TGTGCCAGCAGTTACACAAGGGGGCAGCCCCAGCATTTT
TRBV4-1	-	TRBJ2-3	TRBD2	CASSQDFKGLAGGVDTQYF	TGCGCCAGCAGCCAAGATTTTAAGGGACTAGCGGGAGGGGTAGATACGCAGTATTTT
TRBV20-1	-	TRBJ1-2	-	CSFGTGYGYTF	TGCAGTTTTGGAACAGGTTATGGCTACACCTTC
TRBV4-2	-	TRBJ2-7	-	CASSQAGTFYEQYF	TGTGCCAGCAGCCAAGCCGGGACTTTCTACGAGCAGTACTTC
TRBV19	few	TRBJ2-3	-	CASTRDHGTDTQYF	TGTGCCAGTACCAGGGATCATGGCACAGATACGCAGTATTTT
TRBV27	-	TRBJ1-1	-	CASTPGPNTEAFF	TGTGCCAGCACTCCGGGCCCGAACACTGAAGCTTTCTTT
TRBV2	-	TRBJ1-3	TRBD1	CASRPTGARGNTIYF	TGTGCCAGCAGACCAACAGGGGCGCGGGGAAACACCATATATTTT
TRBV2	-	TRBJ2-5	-	CASSDPQWETQYF	TGTGCCAGCAGTGACCCCCAGTGGGAGACCCAGTACTTC
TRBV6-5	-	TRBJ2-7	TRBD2	CASRGLDSYEQYF	TGTGCCAGCAGGGGACTAGATTCCTACGAGCAGTACTTC
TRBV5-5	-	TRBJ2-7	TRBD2	CASSAPELAAYEQYF	TGTGCCAGCAGTGCGCCCGAACTAGCGGCCTACGAGCAGTACTTC
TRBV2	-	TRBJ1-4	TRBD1	CASSPQGGGEKLFF	TGTGCCAGCAGTCCACAGGGGGGGGGTGAAAAACTGTTTTTT
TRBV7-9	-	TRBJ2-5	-	CASSSQIAWETQYF	TGTGCCAGCAGCTCCCAGATAGCGTGGGAGACCCAGTACTTC
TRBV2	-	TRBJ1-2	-	CASSERGTGYTF	TGTGCCAGCAGTGAAAGGGGGACTGGCTACACCTTC
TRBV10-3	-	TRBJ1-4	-	CAISESRSVGELFF	TGTGCCATCAGTGAGTCGAGGTCAGTGGGAGAACTGTTTTTT
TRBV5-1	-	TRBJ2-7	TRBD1	CASTLTGTGYEQYF	TGCGCCAGTACTCTGACAGGGACCGGTTACGAGCAGTACTTC
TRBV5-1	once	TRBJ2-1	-	CASSLDPGVVYNEQFF	TGCGCCAGCAGCTTGGATCCGGGAGTAGTCTACAATGAGCAGTTCTTC
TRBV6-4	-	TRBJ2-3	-	CASSDSSLRSRFRDTQYF	TGTGCCAGCAGTGACTCTTCCCTCCGTAGTAGATTCAGGGATACGCAGTATTTT
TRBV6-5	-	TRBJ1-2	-	CASSYSTADYGYTF	TGTGCCAGCAGTTACTCGACGGCGGACTATGGCTACACCTTC
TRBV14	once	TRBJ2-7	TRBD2	CASSQGGSGGSYEQYF	TGTGCCAGCAGCCAAGGGGGTAGCGGGGGCTCCTACGAGCAGTACTTC
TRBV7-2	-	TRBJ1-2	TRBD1	CASSLSNQGGNYGYTF	TGTGCCAGCAGCTTATCGAATCAGGGGGGGAACTATGGCTACACCTTC
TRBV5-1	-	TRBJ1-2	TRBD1	CASSPTDRGDGYTF	TGCGCCAGCAGCCCCACGGACAGGGGGGATGGCTACACCTTC
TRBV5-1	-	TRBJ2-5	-	CASSLEPGPQETQYF	TGCGCCAGCAGCTTGGAACCCGGACCACAAGAGACCCAGTACTTC
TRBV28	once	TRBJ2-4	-	CASSLVGARKNIQYF	TGTGCCAGCAGTTTGGTGGGGGCGAGAAAAAACATTCAGTACTTC
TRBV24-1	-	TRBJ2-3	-	CATSARWADTQYF	TGTGCCACCAGTGCCCGGTGGGCAGATACGCAGTATTTT
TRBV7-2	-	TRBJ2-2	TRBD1	CASSSEGQGAYTGELFF	TGTGCCAGCAGCTCAGAGGGACAGGGGGCTTACACCGGGGAGCTGTTTTTT
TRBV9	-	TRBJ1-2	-	CASSASQGRNYGYTF	TGTGCCAGCAGCGCATCTCAGGGGAGGAACTATGGCTACACCTTC
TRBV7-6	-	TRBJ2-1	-	CASSQPRGLSYNEQFF	TGTGCCAGCAGCCAACCGCGGGGTTTGTCCTACAATGAGCAGTTCTTC
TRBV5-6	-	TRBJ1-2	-	CASSLGQGNYGYTF	TGTGCCAGCAGCTTGGGGCAGGGGAACTATGGCTACACCTTC
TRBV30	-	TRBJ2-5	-	CAWRQGETQYF	TGTGCCTGGAGACAGGGAGAGACCCAGTACTTC
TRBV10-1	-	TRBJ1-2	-	CASSEIGTTGYTF	TGCGCCAGCAGTGAAATAGGGACAACGGGCTACACCTTC
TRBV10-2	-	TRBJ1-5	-	CASSESMEGPQPQHF	TGCGCCAGCAGTGAGTCGATGGAGGGGCCTCAGCCCCAGCATTTT
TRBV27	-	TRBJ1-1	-	CASWGGGRKNTEAFF	TGTGCCAGCTGGGGTGGGGGGCGCAAGAACACTGAAGCTTTCTTT
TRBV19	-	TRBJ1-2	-	CASSAGHLLDGYTF	TGTGCCAGTAGTGCCGGACACTTACTGGATGGCTACACCTTC
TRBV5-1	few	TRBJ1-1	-	CASSLGGVTEAFF	TGCGCCAGCAGCTTGGGGGGTGTCACTGAAGCTTTCTTT
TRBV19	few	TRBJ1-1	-	CASSIGWNTEAFF	TGTGCCAGTAGTATTGGTTGGAACACTGAAGCTTTCTTT
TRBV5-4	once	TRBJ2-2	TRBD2	CASSLAGGFTGELFF	TGTGCCAGCAGCTTGGCGGGAGGGTTCACCGGGGAGCTGTTTTTT
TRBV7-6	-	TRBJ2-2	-	CASSLAVGRTGELFF	TGTGCCAGCAGCTTAGCGGTTGGGCGGACCGGGGAGCTGTTTTTT
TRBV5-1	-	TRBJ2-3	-	CASSLREIAADTQYF	TGCGCCAGCAGCTTGCGGGAGATAGCGGCAGATACGCAGTATTTT
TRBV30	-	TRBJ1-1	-	CAWSGRADTEAFF	TGTGCCTGGAGCGGGAGGGCGGACACTGAAGCTTTCTTT
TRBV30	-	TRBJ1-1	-	CAWSRGREAFF	TGTGCCTGGAGTAGAGGGCGAGAAGCTTTCTTT
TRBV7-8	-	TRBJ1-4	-	CANLGTRPTNEKLFF	TGTGCCAACCTTGGGACCCGTCCAACTAATGAAAAACTGTTTTTT
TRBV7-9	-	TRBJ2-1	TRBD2	CASSHAAGAYNEQFF	TGTGCCAGCAGCCACGCTGCGGGGGCCTACAATGAGCAGTTCTTC
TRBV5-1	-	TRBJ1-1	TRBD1	CASSPGQGGLGHTEAFF	TGCGCCAGTTCCCCGGGACAGGGCGGCCTTGGGCACACTGAAGCTTTCTTT
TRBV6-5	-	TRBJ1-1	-	CASRSGQGKAFF	TGTGCCAGCAGGTCCGGGCAGGGGAAGGCTTTCTTT
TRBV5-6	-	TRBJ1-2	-	CASSRRLRANYGYTF	TGTGCCAGCAGCCGCCGACTCCGAGCTAACTATGGCTACACCTTC
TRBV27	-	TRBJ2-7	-	CASSPRGASYEQYF	TGTGCCAGCAGTCCGCGCGGGGCCTCCTACGAGCAGTACTTC